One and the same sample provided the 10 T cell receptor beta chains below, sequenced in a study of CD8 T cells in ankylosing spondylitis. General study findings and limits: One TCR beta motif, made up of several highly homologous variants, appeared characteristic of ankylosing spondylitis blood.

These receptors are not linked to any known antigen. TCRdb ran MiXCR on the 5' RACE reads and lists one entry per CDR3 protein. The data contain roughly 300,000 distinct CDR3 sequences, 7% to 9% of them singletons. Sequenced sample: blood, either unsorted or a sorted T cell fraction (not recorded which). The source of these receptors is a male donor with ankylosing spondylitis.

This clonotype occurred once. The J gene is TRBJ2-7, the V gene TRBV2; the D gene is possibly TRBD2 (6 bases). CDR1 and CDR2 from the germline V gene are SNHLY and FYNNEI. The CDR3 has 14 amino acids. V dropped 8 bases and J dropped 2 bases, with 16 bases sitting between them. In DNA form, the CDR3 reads TGTGCCAGCGGAGGGGCACGGGGCCCCTACGAGCAGTACTTC. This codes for CASGGARGPYEQYF.

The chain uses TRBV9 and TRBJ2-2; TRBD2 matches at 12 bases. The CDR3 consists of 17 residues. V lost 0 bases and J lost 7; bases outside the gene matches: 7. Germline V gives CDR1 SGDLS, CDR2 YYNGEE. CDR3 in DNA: TGTGCCAGCAGCGTAGACCCTAGCGGGAGGGCCGGCGGGGAGCTGTTTTTT. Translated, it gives CASSVDPSGRAGGELFF.

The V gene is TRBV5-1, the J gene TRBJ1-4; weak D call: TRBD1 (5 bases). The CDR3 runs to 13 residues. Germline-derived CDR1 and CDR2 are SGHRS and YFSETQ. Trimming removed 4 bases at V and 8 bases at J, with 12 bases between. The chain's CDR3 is CASSLGPPEKLFF. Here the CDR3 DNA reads TGCGCCAGCAGCCTGGGACCGCCCGAAAAACTGTTTTTT.

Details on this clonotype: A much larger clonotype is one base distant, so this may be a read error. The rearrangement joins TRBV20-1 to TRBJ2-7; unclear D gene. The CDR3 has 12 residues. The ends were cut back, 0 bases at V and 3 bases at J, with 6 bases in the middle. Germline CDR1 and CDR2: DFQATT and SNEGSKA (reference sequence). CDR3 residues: CSARDSRYEQYF. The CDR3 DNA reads TGCAGTGCTAGAGATAGCCGCTACGAGCAGTACTTC.

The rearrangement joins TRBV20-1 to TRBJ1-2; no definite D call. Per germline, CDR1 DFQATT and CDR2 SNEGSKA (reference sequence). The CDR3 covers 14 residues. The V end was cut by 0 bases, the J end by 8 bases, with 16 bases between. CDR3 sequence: CSARDRSGVGGYTF. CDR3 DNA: TGCAGTGCTAGAGATCGATCTGGGGTAGGAGGCTACACCTTC.

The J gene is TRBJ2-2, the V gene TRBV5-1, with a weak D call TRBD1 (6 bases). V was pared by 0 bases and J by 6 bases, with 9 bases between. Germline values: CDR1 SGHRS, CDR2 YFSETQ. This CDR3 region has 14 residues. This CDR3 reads CASSLGQAAGELFF. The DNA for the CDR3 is TGCGCCAGCAGCTTGGGACAGGCGGCCGGGGAGCTGTTTTTT.

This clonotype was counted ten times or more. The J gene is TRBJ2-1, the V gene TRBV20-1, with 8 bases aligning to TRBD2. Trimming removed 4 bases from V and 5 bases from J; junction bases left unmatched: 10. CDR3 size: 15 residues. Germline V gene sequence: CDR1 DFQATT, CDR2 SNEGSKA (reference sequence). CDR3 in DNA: TGCAGTGCTAAGAGCGGGAGAGGTGCGGACAATGAGCAGTTCTTC. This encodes CSAKSGRGADNEQFF.

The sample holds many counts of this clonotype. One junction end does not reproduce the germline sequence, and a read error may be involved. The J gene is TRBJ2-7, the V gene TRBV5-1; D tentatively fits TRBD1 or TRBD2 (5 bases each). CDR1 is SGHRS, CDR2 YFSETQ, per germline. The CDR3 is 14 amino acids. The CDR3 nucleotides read TGCGCCAGCAGCTTGTGGGGGTCCTCCAACGAGCAGTACTTC. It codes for CASSLWGSSNEQYF. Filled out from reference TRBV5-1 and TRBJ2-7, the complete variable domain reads KAGVTQTPRYLIKTRGQQVTLSCSPISGHRSVSWYQQTPGQGLQFLFEYFSETQRNKGNFPGRFSGRQFSNSRSEMNVSTLELGDSALYLCASSLWGSSNEQYFGPGTRLTVT.

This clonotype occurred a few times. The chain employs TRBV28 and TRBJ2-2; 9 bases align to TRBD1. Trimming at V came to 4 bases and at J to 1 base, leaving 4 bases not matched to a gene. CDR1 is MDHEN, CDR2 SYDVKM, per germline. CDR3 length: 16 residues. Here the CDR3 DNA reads TGTGCCAGCAGTTATTCGACAGGGGGGAACACCGGGGAGCTGTTTTTT. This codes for CASSYSTGGNTGELFF. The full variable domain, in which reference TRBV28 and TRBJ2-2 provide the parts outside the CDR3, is DVKVTQSSRYLVKRTGEKVFLECVQDMDHENMFWYRQDPGLGLRLIYFSYDVKMKEKGDIPEGYSVSREKKERFSLILESASTNQTSMYLCASSYSTGGNTGELFFGEGSRLTVL.

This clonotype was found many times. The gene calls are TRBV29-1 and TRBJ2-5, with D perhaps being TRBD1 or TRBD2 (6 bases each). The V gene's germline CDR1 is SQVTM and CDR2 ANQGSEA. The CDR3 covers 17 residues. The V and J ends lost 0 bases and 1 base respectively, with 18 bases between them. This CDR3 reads CSVEDPFPGALQETQYF. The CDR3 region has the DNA TGCAGCGTTGAAGATCCCTTCCCGGGGGCCCTCCAAGAGACCCAGTACTTC.